This T cell receptor (beta chain) was sequenced for a study of T cell responses to AZD1222 COVID-19 vaccine. Study findings and constraints: In all cases, repertoires were sampled only after the peak T cell response. In a largely white British group with more females than males, clonal diversity was possibly underestimated.

Concerning this clone itself: Its specificity is unknown.

The data were produced by immunoSEQ multiplex PCR, yet TCRdb's version contains in-frame clones alone and is incomplete. The table records approximately 97,000 clones, approximately 90% of them present only once. The CDR3 covers 16 residues. Trimming shortened V by 5 bases and J by 0 bases, and 14 bases separated the two germline ends. The V gene's germline CDR1 is SGHVS and CDR2 FQNEAQ. Sequencing was performed on peripheral blood, taken on day 0 of AZD1222 vaccination. The rearrangement links TRBV7-8 to TRBJ2-1; a possible D gene is TRBD1 (5 bases). The receptor was isolated from an adult in good health. CDR3 nucleotides: TGTGCCAGCAGCCCTGGGGCAGAATACTCCTACAATGAGCAGTTCTTC. Translation gives CASSPGAEYSYNEQFF.